Listed below are T cell receptor beta chains from one sample, sequenced in a study of blood T cell repertoires in COVID-19. TCRdb's table, derived via immunoSEQ multiplex PCR, lists solely in-frame clones and lacks some. The sample consists of some 170,000 clones, approximately 80% of them appearing once. The sample taken for sequencing was PBMCs or T cells enriched from blood (not recorded which). These receptor sequences come from a man aged 45 to 65 who had recovered from COVID-19. CDR3s leave out the opening cysteine and the closing phenylalanine or tryptophan.

v_call,j_call,cdr3_aa
TRBV6-1,TRBJ1-5,ASSDNRAANQPQH
TRBV11-1,TRBJ2-5,ASSLGDRVFQETQY
TRBV11-2,TRBJ1-1,ASSAGSGGEAF
TRBV6-1,TRBJ2-4,ASSDPGQGNFAAKNIQY
TRBV7-9,TRBJ2-7,ASSPPAPGYEQY
TRBV4-1,TRBJ2-5,ASSQPDRGQETQY
TRBV23-1,TRBJ1-1,ASPIRGQGLGTEAF
TRBV9,TRBJ1-2,ASSVAGRDDYGYT
TRBV7-6,TRBJ1-5,ASSLEQGSNQPQH
TRBV11-1,TRBJ2-2,ASTRRTGELF
TRBV5-1,TRBJ2-7,ASSQIAGEAYEQY
TRBV7-2,TRBJ2-1,ASSLPGSYNEQF
TRBV6-2/TRBV6-3,TRBJ1-5,ASSYGTGQGALQPQH
TRBV27,TRBJ2-7,ASRIDRATYEQY
TRBV5-1,TRBJ2-3,ASGPTGVYTDTQY
TRBV9,TRBJ2-3,ASSTRTGDPTDTQY
TRBV18,TRBJ2-7,ASSPLVTYEQY
TRBV24-1,TRBJ2-3,ATSDLSGGRTDTQY
TRBV6-6,TRBJ1-5,ASSYAGQPQH
TRBV6-5,TRBJ2-1,ASSYSIAGRNEQF
TRBV6-1,TRBJ1-6,ASSDRQPINSPLH
TRBV30,TRBJ1-4,ACPGTGKEEKLF
TRBV10-3,TRBJ2-2,ATTAGGYNTGELF
TRBV19,TRBJ1-3,ASSIGSGVRGNTIY
TRBV24-1,TRBJ1-1,ATSGGTGQFDTEAF
TRBV15,TRBJ2-6,ATSSRTGVGANVLT
TRBV28,TRBJ1-5,ASGRGGTNQPQH
TRBV6-5,TRBJ2-3,ASSLTSGGADTQY
TRBV19,TRBJ1-6,ASSERQGNSPLH